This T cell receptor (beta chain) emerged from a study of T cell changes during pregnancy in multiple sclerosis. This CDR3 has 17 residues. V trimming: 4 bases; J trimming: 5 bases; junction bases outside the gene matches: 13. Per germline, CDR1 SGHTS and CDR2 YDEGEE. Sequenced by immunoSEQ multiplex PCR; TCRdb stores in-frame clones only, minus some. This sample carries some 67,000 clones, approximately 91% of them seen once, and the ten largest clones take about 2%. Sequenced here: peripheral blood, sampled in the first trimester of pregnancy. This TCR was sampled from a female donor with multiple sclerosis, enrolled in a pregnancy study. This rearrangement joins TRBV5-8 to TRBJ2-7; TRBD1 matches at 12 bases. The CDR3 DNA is TGTGCCAGCAGCCTACCCGGGACAGGGGGCGCTCCCCACGAGCAGTACTTC. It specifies CASSLPGTGGAPHEQYF.